The present TCR beta chain was sequenced within a study of response to subunit inactivated influenza vaccine. In TCRdb, the RT-PCR reads were re-called with MiXCR into one record per CDR3 protein. This table has about 780,000 distinct CDR3 sequences, approximately 17% appearing once. This clonotype was detected a few times. The antigen is unknown. Study-wide points: New T cells are recruited in small numbers by each seasonal influenza vaccination, according to the authors' suggestion.

The origin of this receptor is a middle-aged man who received an inactivated influenza vaccine. The sequenced sample was PBMCs from blood, obtained about 5 days after vaccination.

The CDR3 loop is CSASPDSTDTQYF. CDR3 DNA: TGCAGTGCTAGCCCTGATAGCACAGATACGCAGTATTTT. J is TRBJ2-3 and V is TRBV20-1; D unresolved. CDR1 DFQATT and CDR2 SNEGSKA come from the germline V gene (reference sequence). V gave up 3 bases and J gave up 0 bases, with 7 bases separating them. The CDR3 has 13 amino acids.